The clone carrying this T cell receptor beta chain was picked up a small number of times. The data were obtained in a study of response to subunit inactivated influenza vaccine. CDR3 length: 15 amino acids. V was clipped by 4 bases and J by 8 bases, with 19 bases between them. Germline values: CDR1 MRHNA, CDR2 SNTAGT. TCRdb reprocessed the RT-PCR reads via MiXCR and lists one record per CDR3 protein. This repertoire shows 500,000 to 550,000 distinct CDR3 sequences, roughly 25% found once; its top ten account for 2.5% to 3%. These data were likewise used in another study, on T cells expressing NK-cell markers. Per that study: A 5'RACE template switching approach incorporating UMIs was used to make TCR beta cDNA. Among eight sequenced donors, seven carried HCMV seropositivity while one was seronegative.

This chain uses TRBV6-4 with TRBJ2-3; D is tentatively TRBD1 or TRBD2 (5 bases each). The TCR originated in a man aged 50-59 years who received an inactivated influenza vaccine. The sample was CD4+ T cells sorted from PBMCs, taken about 12 days after vaccination. CDR3 nucleotide sequence: TGTGCCAGCAGTGTCGAGCACCTACTTGGGGGTACGCAGTATTTT. Translated: CASSVEHLLGGTQYF.